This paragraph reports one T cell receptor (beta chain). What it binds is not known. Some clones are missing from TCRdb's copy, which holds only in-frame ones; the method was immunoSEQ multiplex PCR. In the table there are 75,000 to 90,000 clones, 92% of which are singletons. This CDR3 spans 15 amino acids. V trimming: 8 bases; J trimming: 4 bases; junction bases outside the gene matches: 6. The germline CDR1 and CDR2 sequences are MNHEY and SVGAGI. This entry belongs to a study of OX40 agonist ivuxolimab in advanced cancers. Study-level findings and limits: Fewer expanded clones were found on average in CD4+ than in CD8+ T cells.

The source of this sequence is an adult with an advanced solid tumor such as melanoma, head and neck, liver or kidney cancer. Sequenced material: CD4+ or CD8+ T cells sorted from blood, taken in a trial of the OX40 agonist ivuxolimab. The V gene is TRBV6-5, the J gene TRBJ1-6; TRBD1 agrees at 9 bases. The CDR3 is CASRRDRDYNSPLHF. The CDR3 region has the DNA TGTGCCAGCCGTAGGGACAGGGATTATAATTCACCCCTCCACTTT.